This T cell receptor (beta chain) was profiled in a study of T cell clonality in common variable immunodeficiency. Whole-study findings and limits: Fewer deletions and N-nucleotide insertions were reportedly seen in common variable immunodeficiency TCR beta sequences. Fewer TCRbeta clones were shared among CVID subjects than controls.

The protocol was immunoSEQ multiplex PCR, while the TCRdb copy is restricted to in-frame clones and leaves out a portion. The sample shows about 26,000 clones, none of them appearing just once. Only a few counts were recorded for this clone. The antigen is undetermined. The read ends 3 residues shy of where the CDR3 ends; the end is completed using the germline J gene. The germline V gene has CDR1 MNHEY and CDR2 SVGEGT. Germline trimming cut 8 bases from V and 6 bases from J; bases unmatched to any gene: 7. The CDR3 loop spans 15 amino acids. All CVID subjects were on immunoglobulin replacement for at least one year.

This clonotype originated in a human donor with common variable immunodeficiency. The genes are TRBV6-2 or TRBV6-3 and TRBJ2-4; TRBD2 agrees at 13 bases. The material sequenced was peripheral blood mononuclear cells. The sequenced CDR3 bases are TGTGCCAGCGGGACTAGCGGGATTGATAGAAACATT. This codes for CASGTSGIDRNI. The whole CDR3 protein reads CASGTSGIDRNIQYF.